This T cell receptor beta chain stems from a study of T cell changes during pregnancy in multiple sclerosis. Measured with immunoSEQ multiplex PCR; TCRdb has only the in-frame clones, and not every one. The profile shows 45,000 to 55,000 clones, about 92% of them singletons. V lost 1 base to trimming and J lost 7 bases; unmatched junction nucleotides: 7. CDR1 is SEHNR and CDR2 is FQNEAQ in the germline V gene (reference sequence). The CDR3 extends over 15 amino acids. The specimen was CD4+ T cells from peripheral blood mononuclear cells, collected after pregnancy. The chain combines TRBV7-9 with TRBJ2-1; TRBD1 matches 7 bases. This sequence was found in a female donor in good health, enrolled as a control in a pregnancy study. CDR3 sequence reads: CASSLGSTGENEQFF. As DNA, the CDR3 is TGTGCCAGCAGCTTAGGGAGTACAGGGGAGAATGAGCAGTTCTTC.